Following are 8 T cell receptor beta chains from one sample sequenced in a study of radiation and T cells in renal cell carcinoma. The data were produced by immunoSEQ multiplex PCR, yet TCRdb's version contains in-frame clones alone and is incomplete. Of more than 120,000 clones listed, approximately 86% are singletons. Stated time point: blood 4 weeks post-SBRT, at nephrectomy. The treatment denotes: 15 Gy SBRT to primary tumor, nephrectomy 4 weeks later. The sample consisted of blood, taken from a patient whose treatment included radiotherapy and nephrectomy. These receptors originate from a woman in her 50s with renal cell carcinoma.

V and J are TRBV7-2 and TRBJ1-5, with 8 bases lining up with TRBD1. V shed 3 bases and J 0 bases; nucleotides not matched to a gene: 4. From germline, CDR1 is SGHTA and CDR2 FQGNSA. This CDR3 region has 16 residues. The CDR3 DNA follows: TGTGCCAGCAGCTTGGCTGACAGGGGTAGCAATCAGCCCCAGCATTTT. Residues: CASSLADRGSNQPQHF.

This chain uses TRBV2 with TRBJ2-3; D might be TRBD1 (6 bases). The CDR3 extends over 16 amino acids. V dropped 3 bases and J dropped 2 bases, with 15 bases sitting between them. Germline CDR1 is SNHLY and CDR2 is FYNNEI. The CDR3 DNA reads TGTGCCAGCAGTGAGCAGGGGTCCCGGGTCACAGATACGCAGTATTTT. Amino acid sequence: CASSEQGSRVTDTQYF.

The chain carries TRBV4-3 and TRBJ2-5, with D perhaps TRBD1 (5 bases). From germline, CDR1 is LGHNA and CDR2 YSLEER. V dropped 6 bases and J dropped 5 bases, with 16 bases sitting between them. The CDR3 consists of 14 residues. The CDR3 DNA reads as TGCGCCAGCAGGAGGACATTTCACGAGGAGACCCAGTACTTC. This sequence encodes CASRRTFHEETQYF.

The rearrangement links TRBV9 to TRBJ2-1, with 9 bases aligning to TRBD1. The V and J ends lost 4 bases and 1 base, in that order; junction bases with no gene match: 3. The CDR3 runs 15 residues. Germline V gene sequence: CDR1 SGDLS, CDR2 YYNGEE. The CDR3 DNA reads TGTGCCAGCAGCTCGGGACAGGGTTCCTACAATGAGCAGTTCTTC. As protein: CASSSGQGSYNEQFF.

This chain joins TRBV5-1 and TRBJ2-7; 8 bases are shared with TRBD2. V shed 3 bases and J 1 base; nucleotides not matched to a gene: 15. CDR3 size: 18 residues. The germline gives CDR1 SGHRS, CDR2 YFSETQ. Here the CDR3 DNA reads TGCGCCAGCAGCTCCTTCCACCGACTAGCGACTTCTTCCTACGAGCAGTACTTC. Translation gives CASSSFHRLATSSYEQYF.

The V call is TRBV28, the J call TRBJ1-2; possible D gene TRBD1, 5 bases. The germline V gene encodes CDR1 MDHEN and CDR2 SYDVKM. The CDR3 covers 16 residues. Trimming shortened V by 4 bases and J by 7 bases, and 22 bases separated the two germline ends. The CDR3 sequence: CASSCRLLRAMGGYTF. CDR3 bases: TGTGCCAGCAGTTGCCGGTTACTCAGGGCCATGGGTGGCTACACCTTC.

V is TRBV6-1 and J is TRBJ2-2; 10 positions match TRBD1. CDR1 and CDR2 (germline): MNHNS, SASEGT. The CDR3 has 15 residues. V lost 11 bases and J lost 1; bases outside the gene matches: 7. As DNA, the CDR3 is TGTGCCGGACGACAGGGGGCGGGGAACACCGGGGAGCTGTTTTTT. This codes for CAGRQGAGNTGELFF.

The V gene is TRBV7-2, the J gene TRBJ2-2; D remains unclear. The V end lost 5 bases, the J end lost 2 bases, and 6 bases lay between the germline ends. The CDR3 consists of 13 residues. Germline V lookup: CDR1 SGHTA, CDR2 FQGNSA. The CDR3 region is CASSAGNTGELFF. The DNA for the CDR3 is TGTGCCAGCAGCGCCGGTAACACCGGGGAGCTGTTTTTT.